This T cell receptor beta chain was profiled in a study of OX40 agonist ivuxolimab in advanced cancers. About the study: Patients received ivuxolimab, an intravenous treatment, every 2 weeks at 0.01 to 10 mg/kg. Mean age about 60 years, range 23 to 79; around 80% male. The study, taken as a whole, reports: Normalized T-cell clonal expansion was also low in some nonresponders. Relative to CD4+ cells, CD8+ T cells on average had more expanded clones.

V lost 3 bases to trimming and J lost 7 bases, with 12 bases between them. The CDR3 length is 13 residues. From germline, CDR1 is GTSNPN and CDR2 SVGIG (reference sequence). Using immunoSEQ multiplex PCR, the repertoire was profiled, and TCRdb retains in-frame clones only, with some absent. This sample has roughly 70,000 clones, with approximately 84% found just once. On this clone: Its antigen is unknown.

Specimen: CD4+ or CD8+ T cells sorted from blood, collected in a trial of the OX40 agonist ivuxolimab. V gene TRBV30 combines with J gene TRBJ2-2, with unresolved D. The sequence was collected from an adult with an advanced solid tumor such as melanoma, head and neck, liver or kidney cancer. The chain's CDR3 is CAWSSAVGGELFF. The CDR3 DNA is TGTGCCTGGAGCTCGGCAGTCGGCGGGGAGCTGTTTTTT. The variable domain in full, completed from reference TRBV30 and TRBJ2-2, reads SQTIHQWPATLVQPVGSPLSLECTVEGTSNPNLYWYRQAAGRGLQLLFYSVGIGQISSEVPQNLSASRPQDRQFILSSKKLLLSDSGFYLCAWSSAVGGELFFGEGSRLTVL.